This is a list of T cell receptor beta chains from one sample in a study of T-cell reconstitution after alpha-beta-depleted transplantation in children. In TCRdb, the PCR reads were re-called with MiXCR into one record per CDR3 protein. The sample gives some 200,000 distinct CDR3 sequences, approximately 8.4% of which show up once; approximately 34% is in the top ten. The sequencing used PBMCs, mostly from graft donor cells, collected 360 days after TCRalphabeta/CD19-depleted stem cell transplant. The receptors were sampled from a male patient aged 2 to 9 who had a stem cell transplant for acute myeloid leukemia, so the T cells may come from the graft donor. The CDR3 runs from the conserved cysteine through the conserved F or W. Fields, in order: clone size, J gene, V gene, D gene, CDR3 DNA, CDR3 protein. The D gene is left open where the match is weak. Not all rows give a size; the values are once, few, many and, for expanded clones, a class.

clone_size: few; j_call: TRBJ1-1; v_call: TRBV20-1; d_call: NA; cdr3_nt: TGCAGTGCGGGAAGGCCCGGGCTCGAGGCTTTCTTT; cdr3_aa: CSAGRPGLEAFF
clone_size: NA; j_call: TRBJ2-5; v_call: TRBV10-3; d_call: TRBD1; cdr3_nt: TGTGCCATCAGACAGGGGGCCGGAGAGACCCAGTACTTC; cdr3_aa: CAIRQGAGETQYF
clone_size: many; j_call: TRBJ1-1; v_call: TRBV3-1; d_call: NA; cdr3_nt: TGTGCCAGCAGCCCCTCGACTGAGGAAGCTTTCTTT; cdr3_aa: CASSPSTEEAFF
clone_size: many; j_call: TRBJ1-5; v_call: TRBV12-3/TRBV12-4; d_call: NA; cdr3_nt: TGTGCCAGCAGTTTAGCCAATTTCAATCAGCCCCAGCATTTT; cdr3_aa: CASSLANFNQPQHF
clone_size: many; j_call: TRBJ2-3; v_call: TRBV5-1; d_call: TRBD1; cdr3_nt: TGCGCCAGCAGCCCCCAGGGGGACACAGATACGCAGTATTTT; cdr3_aa: CASSPQGDTDTQYF
clone_size: many; j_call: TRBJ1-2; v_call: TRBV29-1; d_call: NA; cdr3_nt: TGCAGCGTTGAAGTCCAATCAGGCTATGGCTACACCTTC; cdr3_aa: CSVEVQSGYGYTF
clone_size: NA; j_call: TRBJ1-1; v_call: TRBV11-2; d_call: NA; cdr3_nt: TGTGCCAGCAGGCGGCGTTGGCACACTGAAGCTTTCTTT; cdr3_aa: CASRRRWHTEAFF
clone_size: many; j_call: TRBJ2-1; v_call: TRBV24-1; d_call: NA; cdr3_nt: TGTGCCACCAGTGATTCGGCAGGGATCTACAATGAGCAGTTCTTC; cdr3_aa: CATSDSAGIYNEQFF
clone_size: many; j_call: TRBJ2-2; v_call: TRBV12-3/TRBV12-4; d_call: NA; cdr3_nt: TGTGCCAGCAGCCCGGGAGTAAGGACCGGGGAGCTGTTTTTT; cdr3_aa: CASSPGVRTGELFF
clone_size: many; j_call: TRBJ2-3; v_call: TRBV4-3; d_call: NA; cdr3_nt: TGCGCCAGCAGCCACGGTCCCGCAGATACGCAGTATTTT; cdr3_aa: CASSHGPADTQYF
clone_size: NA; j_call: TRBJ2-3; v_call: TRBV4-2; d_call: TRBD2; cdr3_nt: TGTGCCAGCAGCCAAGATAAGGGACTAGACACAGATACGCAGTATTTT; cdr3_aa: CASSQDKGLDTDTQYF